The 18 T cell receptor beta chains below were found in one sample sequenced in a study of beta chain features in type 1 diabetes. The whole isolated RNA underwent reverse transcription, so sequencing captured expressed TCRB transcripts. Assay used: immunoSEQ multiplex PCR; TCRdb lists only in-frame clones, some missing. The sample contains 140,000 to 150,000 clones, about 50% of which appear only once. Sequencing input: Tregs from blood. The receptors were gathered from a man in his late teens or twenties in good health.

V gene TRBV4-3 combines with J gene TRBJ2-5, with 13 positions matching TRBD2. This CDR3 is 18 amino acids long. J lost 4 bases, V lost 3 bases, and 11 bases had no gene match. Looked up from germline, CDR1 is LGHNA and CDR2 is YSLEER. CDR3 in DNA: TGCGCCAGCAGCCAGCAACTAGCGGGAGGGCCCTCGGGAGAGACCCAGTACTTC. It is translated as CASSQQLAGGPSGETQYF.

This clone has only a few counts. V and J are TRBV7-2 and TRBJ1-1; no definite D call. CDR3 length equals 11 residues. Germline CDR1 and CDR2: SGHTA and FQGNSA. V was pared by 6 bases and J by 7 bases, with 9 bases between. DNA for the CDR3: TGTGCCAGCAGTCAACAGCTTGAAGCTTTCTTT. Its protein product is CASSQQLEAFF.

The V gene is TRBV19, the J gene TRBJ1-1; D uncertain. This CDR3 has 14 amino acids. Germline V lookup: CDR1 LNHDA, CDR2 SQIVND (reference sequence). V lost 2 bases to trimming and J lost 0 bases, with 7 bases between them. The CDR3 DNA reads as TGTGCCAGTAGTATAAGAGGGTTGAACACTGAAGCTTTCTTT. This sequence encodes CASSIRGLNTEAFF.

Here the CDR3 DNA reads TGTGCCAGCAGCTTCTCCTCTAACTATGGCTACACCTTC. Protein sequence: CASSFSSNYGYTF. The chain employs TRBV7-9 and TRBJ1-2, with no clear D. This CDR3 spans 13 amino acids. Trimming pared 3 bases from V and 0 bases from J, leaving 5 bases between. Germline-derived CDR1 and CDR2 are SEHNR and FQNEAQ (reference sequence).

The chain recombines TRBV4-1 with TRBJ1-2, with a possible D match to TRBD1 (6 bases). V lost 0 bases to trimming and J lost 2 bases, with 10 bases between them. CDR1 MGHRA and CDR2 YSYEKL come from the germline V gene. CDR3 length: 15 amino acids. The CDR3 here is CASSQDLQGNYGYTF. The CDR3 region has the DNA TGCGCCAGCAGCCAAGATCTCCAGGGGAACTATGGCTACACCTTC.

This chain links TRBV7-3 with TRBJ1-2, with 9 bases lining up with TRBD1. CDR1 is SGHTA, CDR2 FQGTGA, per germline. This CDR3 spans 14 amino acids. V was clipped by 5 bases and J by 2 bases; unmatched bases: 3. The CDR3 region has the DNA TGTGCCAGCAGCCTGGACAGGGGCAACTATGGCTACACCTTC. Its protein product is CASSLDRGNYGYTF.

This clone came up once. The chain uses TRBV15 and TRBJ2-5; 8 nucleotides match TRBD1. J gave up 5 bases and V 0 bases, and 5 bases lay outside the gene matches. Germline V CDR1 and CDR2: LNHNV, YYDKDF (reference sequence). The CDR3 totals 15 residues. The CDR3 DNA sequence: TGTGCCACCAGCAGAGAGCGGACAGGGTGGGAGACCCAGTACTTC. It is translated as CATSRERTGWETQYF.

The chain recombines TRBV7-2 with TRBJ2-7, with a tentative D call TRBD2 (6 bases). CDR3 length: 17 residues. The germline V and J ends were trimmed by 4 bases and 5 bases, with 24 bases remaining between them. Germline CDR1 reads SGHTA; CDR2 reads FQGNSA. For the CDR3, the DNA is TGTGCCAGCAGCTCAAACCTTGGGTCAGGGAGGTCCCACGAGCAGTACTTC. Amino acid sequence: CASSSNLGSGRSHEQYF.

This clone was seen a few times. The rearrangement uses TRBV7-9 and TRBJ1-1, with a tentative D call TRBD1 (5 bases). Germline CDR1 is SEHNR and CDR2 is FQNEAQ (reference sequence). The CDR3 has 14 amino acids. Trimming stripped 5 bases from V and 5 bases from J, with 15 bases between. CDR3 in amino acids: CASSLAGAGTEAFF. DNA of the CDR3: TGTGCCAGCAGCCTCGCTGGGGCAGGGACTGAAGCTTTCTTT.

This clone was found a few times. CDR3 in amino acids: CAWSGRGRVTEAFF. CDR3 nucleotides: TGTGCCTGGAGTGGCCGGGGGAGGGTCACTGAAGCTTTCTTT. The gene calls are TRBV30 and TRBJ1-1, with D perhaps matching TRBD1 (5 bases). Germline V lookup: CDR1 GTSNPN, CDR2 SVGIG (reference sequence). CDR3 length equals 14 residues. V shed 1 base and J shed 4 bases, with 13 bases lying between them.

This clone was picked up a small number of times. The J gene is TRBJ2-7, the V gene TRBV27; 10 nucleotides agree with TRBD1. There are 15 residues in the CDR3. V lost 4 bases to trimming and J lost 4 bases; unmatched junction nucleotides: 7. Germline loops: CDR1 MNHEY, CDR2 SMNVEV (reference sequence). The CDR3 region is CASSSWTGGFYEQYF. CDR3 DNA sequence: TGTGCCAGCAGTTCGTGGACAGGGGGATTTTACGAGCAGTACTTC.

This clone was observed a few times. The J gene is TRBJ2-3, the V gene TRBV19; weak D call: TRBD1 (5 bases). Trimming pared 3 bases from V and 6 bases from J, leaving 13 bases between. The CDR3 is 14 residues long. The germline V gene has CDR1 LNHDA and CDR2 SQIVND (reference sequence). CDR3 amino acids: CASSIAPGWDTQYF. DNA of the CDR3: TGTGCCAGTAGTATTGCCCCAGGGTGGGATACGCAGTATTTT.

This clone appeared a few times. V is TRBV30 and J is TRBJ2-1, with D hard to call. Between the trimmed V and J ends, which lost 2 bases and 7 bases, there was a span of 9 bases. This CDR3 contains 12 residues. The germline CDR1 and CDR2 sequences are GTSNPN and SVGIG (reference sequence). The CDR3 loop reads CAWSRNKNEQFF. The CDR3 DNA reads TGTGCCTGGAGTCGAAACAAAAATGAGCAGTTCTTC.

This rearrangement joins TRBV14 to TRBJ2-7, with D uncertain. The germline V gene has CDR1 SGHDN and CDR2 FVKESK. V gave up 4 bases and J gave up 2 bases, with 15 bases separating them. The CDR3 spans 15 residues. The CDR3 is CASSRYSVLAYEQYF. In DNA form, the CDR3 reads TGTGCCAGCAGCCGTTACTCGGTCCTAGCCTACGAGCAGTACTTC.

This sequence joins TRBV10-3 and TRBJ2-1; D might be TRBD1 (6 bases). The CDR3 has 16 amino acids. Germline V gives CDR1 ENHRY, CDR2 SYGVKD. V was trimmed by 3 bases and J by 5 bases, leaving 17 bases between them. In nucleotides, the CDR3 is TGTGCCATCAGTGACGCATTCCGGACAGCGAACAATGAGCAGTTCTTC. Amino acids: CAISDAFRTANNEQFF.

The chain couples TRBV7-9 to TRBJ1-4; 11 positions match TRBD1. In germline, CDR1 is SEHNR, CDR2 FQNEAQ (reference sequence). V dropped 6 bases and J dropped 14; count of bases not matched to a gene: 20. CDR3 length: 17 residues. The CDR3: CASRPMTIGTGGLKLFF. The CDR3 nucleotides are TGTGCCAGCAGGCCTATGACCATCGGGACAGGGGGACTGAAGCTGTTTTTT.

This CDR3 reads CASSPRQGTYGYTF. CDR3 sequence (DNA): TGTGCCAGCAGCCCCCGACAGGGGACCTATGGCTACACCTTC. The chain employs TRBV7-8 and TRBJ1-2; TRBD1 matches 8 bases. V dropped 5 bases and J dropped 4; count of bases not matched to a gene: 6. This CDR3 is 14 amino acids long. Looked up from germline, CDR1 is SGHVS and CDR2 is FQNEAQ.

J is TRBJ2-2 and V is TRBV18, with TRBD1 matching 7 bases. Germline lookup yields CDR1 KGHSH and CDR2 LQKENI. Trimming at V came to 6 bases and at J to 3 bases, leaving 4 bases not matched to a gene. CDR3 length: 14 residues. CDR3 in amino acids: CASSNQGDTGELFF. The DNA for the CDR3 is TGTGCCAGCTCCAATCAGGGGGACACCGGGGAGCTGTTTTTT.